The 26 T cell receptor beta chains below all came from one sample that was sequenced in a study of blood T cell repertoires in COVID-19. TCRdb keeps only in-frame clones here, not all; method: immunoSEQ multiplex PCR. The sample records about 170,000 clones, just under 95% being singletons. Sequencing was done on a sample of peripheral blood. The receptor source for this set is a woman aged 45-60 years with acute or convalescent COVID-19.

The chain carries TRBV19 and TRBJ2-7; 8 bases map to TRBD1. CDR1 and CDR2 (germline): LNHDA, SQIVND (reference sequence). The length of the CDR3 is 15 residues. J lost 6 bases, V lost 5 bases, and 12 bases had no gene match. This CDR3 is CASSADRVIHGEQYF. The CDR3, as DNA: TGTGCCAGTAGTGCGGACAGGGTAATACACGGCGAGCAGTACTTC.

The genes are TRBV7-6 and TRBJ1-3; possible D gene TRBD1, 5 bases. The CDR3 is 19 amino acids. Trimming cost V 4 bases and J 2 bases, with 24 bases left between them. From germline, CDR1 is SGHVS and CDR2 FNYEAQ. CDR3 region: CASSYGGGNSDLTGNTIYF. CDR3 nucleotides: TGTGCCAGCAGCTACGGGGGGGGGAACAGCGACCTGACTGGAAACACCATATATTTT.

The rearrangement joins TRBV10-2 to TRBJ2-7, with D possibly being TRBD1 (6 bases). Germline CDR1 WSHSY, CDR2 SAAADI. Trimming shortened V by 0 bases and J by 2 bases, and 8 bases separated the two germline ends. The CDR3 length is 14 residues. The CDR3 DNA reads TGCGCCAGCAGTGAGTCGTGGGACACCTACGAGCAGTACTTC. It is translated as CASSESWDTYEQYF.

This chain joins TRBV19 and TRBJ2-4; a weak D match, TRBD1 (6 bases). Germline values: CDR1 LNHDA, CDR2 SQIVND (reference sequence). V was cut by 5 bases and J by 15 bases, with 20 bases left in between. The CDR3 consists of 13 residues. This CDR3 reads CASSGSLTGFPYF. The CDR3, as DNA: TGTGCCAGTAGTGGTTCTTTGACAGGTTTTCCGTACTTC. The full variable domain, with the rest looked up from reference TRBV19 and TRBJ2-4, is DGGITQSPKYLFRKEGQNVTLSCEQNLNHDAMYWYRQDPGQGLRLIYYSQIVNDFQKGDIAEGYSVSREKKESFPLTVTSAQKNPTAFYLCASSGSLTGFPYFGAGTRLSVL.

The CDR3 DNA reads as TGCGCCAGCAGTGAGTTGAGGTCTAGTGAGCAGTACTTC. Translated, it gives CASSELRSSEQYF. The chain links TRBV10-1 to TRBJ2-7; no clear D. Germline CDR1 WNHNN, CDR2 SYGVQD (reference sequence). Trimming stripped 1 base from V and 7 bases from J, with 11 bases between. CDR3 length equals 13 residues.

This clone was seen just once. This chain uses TRBV28 with TRBJ1-4; D gene uncertain. This CDR3 comprises 16 residues. V lost 6 bases and J lost 8, with 22 bases in between. In germline, CDR1 is MDHEN, CDR2 SYDVKM. The CDR3 DNA follows: TGTGCCAGCAGCCCGCCGGGAGGAAATGAGAAGGAAAAACTGTTTTTT. This translates into CASSPPGGNEKEKLFF. The variable domain in full, completed from reference TRBV28 and TRBJ1-4, reads DVKVTQSSRYLVKRTGEKVFLECVQDMDHENMFWYRQDPGLGLRLIYFSYDVKMKEKGDIPEGYSVSREKKERFSLILESASTNQTSMYLCASSPPGGNEKEKLFFGSGTQLSVL.

CDR3: CASSSGLMNTEAFF. The CDR3, as DNA: TGTGCCAGCAGCTCAGGACTGATGAACACTGAAGCTTTCTTT. J is TRBJ1-1 and V is TRBV13; D is ambiguous. Between the trimmed V and J ends, which lost 4 bases and 0 bases, there was a span of 9 bases. CDR3 length: 14 amino acids. Germline loops: CDR1 PRHDT, CDR2 FYEKMQ (reference sequence).

This rearrangement joins TRBV10-1 to TRBJ2-1; tentative D call: TRBD1 (6 bases). Looked up from germline, CDR1 is WNHNN and CDR2 is SYGVQD (reference sequence). The CDR3 contains 15 residues. V dropped 4 bases and J dropped 0 bases, with 10 bases sitting between them. In nucleotides, the CDR3 is TGCGCCAGCAGTGTCACAGGGAGCTCCTACAATGAGCAGTTCTTC. Encoded protein: CASSVTGSSYNEQFF.

This sequence joins TRBV7-9 and TRBJ1-6; the match to TRBD1 covers 9 bases. The CDR3 is made up of 16 amino acids. Trimming cost V 4 bases and J 7 bases; bases outside gene matches: 8. Germline V CDR1 and CDR2: SEHNR, FQNEAQ (reference sequence). The CDR3 sequence is CASSYTPGQGNSPLHF. The DNA for the CDR3 is TGTGCCAGCAGCTACACCCCGGGACAGGGAAATTCACCCCTCCACTTT.

The CDR3 loop is CATSHRDEQYF. The CDR3 DNA is TGTGCCACCAGCCACAGGGACGAGCAGTACTTC. This chain connects TRBV15 to TRBJ2-7; maybe TRBD1 (6 bases). The CDR3 spans 11 residues. Between the trimmed V and J ends, which lost 5 bases and 5 bases, there was a span of 7 bases. Germline V gene sequence: CDR1 LNHNV, CDR2 YYDKDF (reference sequence).

The genes are TRBV5-8 and TRBJ2-7; a weak D match, TRBD1 (6 bases). Germline V CDR1 and CDR2: SGHTS, YDEGEE. V was cut by 4 bases and J by 4 bases, with 21 bases left in between. The CDR3 sequence is 16 residues long. The CDR3 sequence is CASSRRAGAAQYEQYF. The CDR3 nucleotides are TGTGCCAGCAGCCGACGGGCAGGGGCGGCCCAATACGAGCAGTACTTC.

This chain joins TRBV15 and TRBJ1-1; D is unresolved. With 0 bases removed from V and 3 bases from J, the gap between germline ends came to 8 bases. Germline assignment: CDR1 LNHNV and CDR2 YYDKDF (reference sequence). The CDR3 spans 14 residues. Here the CDR3 reads CATSRDRSDTEAFF. CDR3 sequence (DNA): TGTGCCACCAGCAGAGATCGCAGCGACACTGAAGCTTTCTTT.

This chain connects TRBV7-2 to TRBJ1-6, with D maybe TRBD1 (6 bases). Germline V CDR1 and CDR2: SGHTA, FQGNSA. V lost 1 base and J 9 bases, leaving 10 bases between the germline ends. This CDR3 is built from 14 residues. The chain's CDR3 is CASSLGAGVSPLHF. Here the CDR3 DNA reads TGTGCCAGCAGCTTAGGCGCAGGGGTTTCACCCCTCCACTTT.

This chain connects TRBV27 to TRBJ1-6; D possibly corresponds to TRBD1 (5 bases). Germline CDR1 reads MNHEY; CDR2 reads SMNVEV (reference sequence). The CDR3 has 14 amino acids. V was trimmed by 5 bases and J by 7 bases, leaving 12 bases between them. The CDR3 nucleotides read TGTGCCAGCAGTCTTGGGGCGTTAAATTCACCCCTCCACTTT. Translated, it gives CASSLGALNSPLHF.

This rearrangement joins TRBV25-1 to TRBJ1-5; D ambiguous. Germline V lookup: CDR1 MGHDK, CDR2 SYGVNS. This CDR3 spans 13 amino acids. Trimming pared 3 bases from V and 7 bases from J, leaving 10 bases between. DNA for the CDR3: TGTGCCAGCAGTGAGGGGAGCGGACAGCCCCAGCATTTT. Its translation: CASSEGSGQPQHF.

This sequence joins TRBV30 and TRBJ2-1; D uncertain. The CDR3 covers 13 residues. V was clipped by 0 bases and J by 4 bases, with 7 bases between them. Per the germline V gene, CDR1 is GTSNPN and CDR2 is SVGIG (reference sequence). This CDR3 reads CAWSVTFYNEQFF. The CDR3 nucleotides read TGTGCCTGGAGTGTAACTTTTTACAATGAGCAGTTCTTC. The full variable domain, its missing parts supplied by reference TRBV30 and TRBJ2-1, is SQTIHQWPATLVQPVGSPLSLECTVEGTSNPNLYWYRQAAGRGLQLLFYSVGIGQISSEVPQNLSASRPQDRQFILSSKKLLLSDSGFYLCAWSVTFYNEQFFGPGTRLTVL.

J is TRBJ2-3 and V is TRBV27; 8 nucleotides align to TRBD1. Germline V lookup: CDR1 MNHEY, CDR2 SMNVEV (reference sequence). The J segment lost 4 bases and the V segment lost 2 bases, leaving 2 bases of the junction unmatched. This CDR3 has 14 residues. The CDR3 reads CASSLGQGSDTQYF. As DNA, the CDR3 is TGTGCCAGCAGTTTAGGACAGGGCTCAGATACGCAGTATTTT.

The genes are TRBV24-1 and TRBJ2-7; TRBD2 matches 11 bases. J gave up 2 bases and V 12 bases, and 2 bases lay outside the gene matches. CDR1 and CDR2 (germline): KGHDR, SFDVKD. This CDR3 region has 12 residues. This CDR3 is CALAGGTYEQYF. CDR3 coding DNA: TGTGCCCTAGCGGGGGGTACCTACGAGCAGTACTTC.

The rearrangement links TRBV7-9 to TRBJ2-1; no clear D. V was pared by 2 bases and J by 7 bases, with 12 bases between. CDR3 size: 14 residues. Germline loops: CDR1 SEHNR, CDR2 FQNEAQ (reference sequence). The CDR3 spells CASSLREYENEQFF. The CDR3 nucleotides are TGTGCCAGCAGCTTACGAGAGTATGAAAATGAGCAGTTCTTC.

The chain is built from TRBV18 and TRBJ1-5, with D perhaps TRBD1 (6 bases). Germline CDR1 and CDR2: KGHSH and LQKENI. CDR3 size: 17 residues. Trimming took off 1 base at V and 7 bases at J, with 20 bases between the two ends. The CDR3 is CASSPQMLGQRGQPQHF. CDR3 nucleotide sequence: TGTGCCAGCTCACCACAGATGCTGGGACAAAGGGGCCAGCCCCAGCATTTT.

V usage is TRBV28 and J usage is TRBJ2-1; a possible D gene is TRBD1 (5 bases). The CDR3 is 12 residues long. Germline assignment: CDR1 MDHEN and CDR2 SYDVKM. Trimming cost V 8 bases and J 4 bases, with 9 bases left between them. CDR3 DNA sequence: TGTGCCAGCGACAAGGGGTACAATGAGCAGTTCTTC. This sequence encodes CASDKGYNEQFF.

The chain combines TRBV9 with TRBJ2-1, with 9 bases aligning to TRBD1. The germline CDR1 and CDR2 sequences are SGDLS and YYNGEE. The V segment lost 2 bases and the J segment 6 bases; nucleotides outside the gene matches: 6. The CDR3 has 15 amino acids. The CDR3 here is CASSVPGQGFNEQFF. CDR3 nucleotide sequence: TGTGCCAGCAGCGTGCCGGGACAGGGTTTCAATGAGCAGTTCTTC.

V usage is TRBV5-1 and J usage is TRBJ2-6, with D perhaps matching TRBD1 (5 bases). This CDR3 is 18 amino acids long. V lost 4 bases, J lost 0 bases, and 17 bases lay in between. Germline V gives CDR1 SGHRS, CDR2 YFSETQ. CDR3 sequence (DNA): TGCGCCAGCAGCCCCCGGACACGCGTGAGCTCTGGGGCCAACGTCCTGACTTTC. Its translation: CASSPRTRVSSGANVLTF. Complete variable domain (other parts from reference TRBV5-1 and TRBJ2-6): KAGVTQTPRYLIKTRGQQVTLSCSPISGHRSVSWYQQTPGQGLQFLFEYFSETQRNKGNFPGRFSGRQFSNSRSEMNVSTLELGDSALYLCASSPRTRVSSGANVLTFGAGSRLTVL.

The chain employs TRBV5-1 and TRBJ1-1; TRBD1 matches at 7 bases. This CDR3 is built from 19 residues. The germline gives CDR1 SGHRS, CDR2 YFSETQ. V shed 1 base, J shed 0 bases, and the junction held 15 bases outside the gene matches. The CDR3 coding sequence is TGCGCCAGCAGCTTGACGATCTTTGGGGACAGATTCATGAACACTGAAGCTTTCTTT. It yields the protein CASSLTIFGDRFMNTEAFF.

The gene calls are TRBV29-1 and TRBJ2-2; weak D call: TRBD2 (6 bases). The V gene lost 7 bases and the J gene lost 3 bases, with 12 bases spanning the gap. Germline CDR1 and CDR2: SQVTM and ANQGSEA. The CDR3 consists of 13 residues. The CDR3 spells CSGRRDYTGELFF. In DNA form, the CDR3 reads TGCAGCGGACGGAGGGATTACACCGGGGAGCTGTTTTTT.

The chain carries TRBV7-2 and TRBJ1-5, with 10 positions matching TRBD1. V lost 5 bases to trimming and J lost 2 bases; unmatched junction nucleotides: 6. The CDR3 has 16 residues. Germline V gene lookup returns CDR1 SGHTA and CDR2 FQGNSA. CDR3 sequence: CASSPGQGGGNQPQHF. The CDR3 DNA reads TGTGCCAGCAGCCCCGGACAGGGGGGGGGCAATCAGCCCCAGCATTTT.